The TCR beta chain described here comes from a study of blood T cell repertoires in COVID-19. Study details: The United States, Italy and Spain were the sources of the acute and convalescent COVID-19 samples. PBMCs, B-cell-depleted T cells, or T cells provided the cDNA or gDNA that made up the material.

The CDR3 totals 13 residues. Clones were sequenced by immunoSEQ multiplex PCR, and TCRdb holds only the in-frame ones, with some missing. The table has 30,000 to 35,000 clones, around 82% seen once; the top ten hold roughly two fifths. The TCR comes from an elderly man with active or convalescent COVID-19. The V and J genes are TRBV21-1 and TRBJ1-2; TRBD1, the table's D call, was not compared with the DNA. TRBV21-1 constitutes a pseudogene. Sequencing input: peripheral blood. The DNA of the CDR3 is TGTGCCAGCAGCTGGGGACAGAACTATGGCTACACCTTC. Its translation is CASSWGQNYGYTF.